Here is one TCR beta chain with its context. Its cognate antigen is unknown. The PCR made use of 60 Vbeta and 13 Jbeta primers. TCRdb keeps only in-frame clones here, not all; method: immunoSEQ multiplex PCR. The table has roughly 170,000 clones, 65% to 85% seen once. These data belong to a study of cytomegalovirus exposure and HLA in healthy donors. Study as a whole: An early release of data contained 75 million to 90 million unique TCRs, which came from HLA-typed donors.

Study outcomes and limitations: Earlier results showed most TCR beta V segments being productive about 87% or about 30% of the time. DRB1 had the most TCR associations and HLA-C the fewest, a later analysis found, with rates varying by HLA locus. Later analysis identified several of the most significant clusters that appeared linked to common viral pathogens.

Germline CDR1 and CDR2: KGHSH and LQKENI. There are 15 residues in the CDR3. The ends lost 2 bases at V and 4 bases at J; junction bases unmatched: 7. This receptor was obtained from a woman aged 18-29 years in good health and CMV-seronegative. The specimen sequenced was PBMCs. V usage is TRBV18 and J usage is TRBJ1-2, with 7 bases matching TRBD1. The CDR3 sequence: CASSPEQGPLYGYTF. The CDR3 coding sequence is TGTGCCAGCTCACCAGAACAGGGGCCCCTCTATGGCTACACCTTC.